One and the same sample provided the 7 T cell receptor beta chains below, sequenced in a study of control samples from healthy donors and cancer patients. Data came from immunoSEQ multiplex PCR; TCRdb stores just in-frame clones and leaves some out. The sample yields roughly 90,000 clones, more than 80% seen once. The specimen was blood. These receptors all come from a woman aged 30 to 39 in good health.

The J gene is TRBJ1-1, the V gene TRBV6-2 or TRBV6-3; 7 positions agree with TRBD1. CDR1 is MNHEY and CDR2 is SVGEGT in the germline V gene. J gave up 5 bases and V 6 bases, and 12 bases lay outside the gene matches. The CDR3 has 15 amino acids. The CDR3: CASSPKIGGKTEAFF. The CDR3 nucleotides read TGTGCCAGCAGCCCTAAAATAGGGGGCAAGACTGAAGCTTTCTTT.

The rearrangement joins TRBV10-1 to TRBJ2-7; 7 nucleotides line up with TRBD2. V dropped 8 bases and J dropped 5; count of bases not matched to a gene: 6. CDR1 WNHNN and CDR2 SYGVQD come from the germline V gene (reference sequence). The CDR3 has 12 amino acids. Here the CDR3 DNA reads TGCGCCAGCTACCGGGACTACGACGAGCAGTACTTC. Its translation: CASYRDYDEQYF.

The chain combines TRBV4-2 with TRBJ1-5; D is unresolved. V gave up 4 bases and J gave up 5 bases, with 12 bases separating them. Germline-derived CDR1 and CDR2 are LGHNA and YNFKEQ. CDR3 length: 14 residues. The CDR3 loop reads CASSRDKGDQPQHF. The CDR3 nucleotides read TGTGCCAGCAGCCGCGACAAAGGTGATCAGCCCCAGCATTTT.

J is TRBJ1-2 and V is TRBV10-3; 8 positions match TRBD1. J gave up 4 bases and V 4 bases, and 8 bases lay outside the gene matches. The CDR3 covers 15 residues. The germline V gene has CDR1 ENHRY and CDR2 SYGVKD. The DNA for the CDR3 is TGTGCCATCAGTGGCGCACAGGGGGGGAGCTATGGCTACACCTTC. Its translation: CAISGAQGGSYGYTF.

This chain links TRBV7-2 with TRBJ2-1; 9 bases match TRBD2. V shed 1 base and J 3 bases; nucleotides not matched to a gene: 7. Germline V gene sequence: CDR1 SGHTA, CDR2 FQGNSA. The CDR3 loop spans 17 amino acids. The CDR3 DNA follows: TGTGCCAGCAGCTTAGGGGCCGGGACTAGCTACTACAATGAGCAGTTCTTC. This translates into CASSLGAGTSYYNEQFF.

This chain links TRBV4-2 with TRBJ2-3, with 10 bases fitting TRBD2. CDR3 length: 16 amino acids. From germline, CDR1 is LGHNA and CDR2 YNFKEQ. The trim removed 3 bases at V and 6 bases at J, leaving 9 bases unmatched. In DNA form, the CDR3 reads TGTGCCAGCAGCCAGGCGTTGAGCGGGGGGGCCGATACGCAGTATTTT. It translates to CASSQALSGGADTQYF.

The chain is built from TRBV18 and TRBJ1-3; D possibly corresponds to TRBD1 (6 bases). The V gene's germline CDR1 is KGHSH and CDR2 LQKENI. The CDR3 spans 16 residues. V was pared by 0 bases and J by 0 bases, with 9 bases between. The CDR3 is CASSPPGGHSGNTIYF. In nucleotides, the CDR3 is TGTGCCAGCTCACCACCAGGGGGTCACTCTGGAAACACCATATATTTT.